This TCR beta chain was obtained from a study of blood T cell repertoires in COVID-19. Study-level background: Whether acute or convalescent, the COVID-19 samples came from the United States, Italy and Spain. T cells, B-cell-depleted T cells, or PBMCs provided the cDNA or gDNA that served as material.

This clone was counted between two and nine times. CDR1 is SGHRS, CDR2 YFSETQ, per germline. This CDR3 is built from 18 residues. The trim removed 0 bases at V and 4 bases at J, leaving 9 bases unmatched. The data were produced by immunoSEQ multiplex PCR, yet TCRdb's version contains in-frame clones alone and is incomplete. The table shows about 180,000 clones, with 80% to 90% occurring only once. V gene TRBV5-1 combines with J gene TRBJ2-3, with 12 bases that match TRBD2. The receptor was derived from a man in his sixties with acute or convalescent COVID-19. The sample consisted of peripheral blood. This CDR3 reads CASSLEGVTSGRADTQYF. Here the CDR3 DNA reads TGCGCCAGCAGCTTGGAGGGCGTGACTAGCGGGAGAGCAGATACGCAGTATTTT.